The 3 T cell receptor beta chains reported below all come from one sample, sequenced in a study of blood T cell repertoires in COVID-19. Measured with immunoSEQ multiplex PCR; TCRdb has only the in-frame clones, and not every one. The data hold more than 95,000 clones, with roughly nine tenths observed a single time. The sequenced material came from peripheral blood. All receptors derive from a human donor in a cohort sampled during active COVID-19.

The CDR3 DNA follows: TGTGCCAGCAGCTCTACCGGGACAGGGTCCTACGAGCAGTACTTC. Its protein is CASSSTGTGSYEQYF. This chain uses TRBV7-2 with TRBJ2-7; TRBD1 matches 9 bases. V shed 4 bases and J 1 base; nucleotides not matched to a gene: 5. The germline gives CDR1 SGHTA, CDR2 FQGNSA. The length of the CDR3 is 15 residues.

The chain combines TRBV3-1 (or the pseudogene TRBV3-2) with TRBJ2-1, with 8 bases fitting TRBD2. CDR3 length: 15 amino acids. Germline V CDR1 and CDR2: LGHDT, YNNKEL (reference sequence). V was pared by 1 base and J by 3 bases, with 2 bases of the junction left unmatched. The CDR3 region has the DNA TGTGCCAGCAGCCAAGTGCTAGCGGGCTACAATGAGCAGTTCTTC. It encodes CASSQVLAGYNEQFF.

This sequence joins TRBV6-5 and TRBJ2-7; tentatively, D is TRBD1 (6 bases). The germline CDR1 and CDR2 sequences are MNHEY and SVGAGI. Trimming removed 5 bases from V and 2 bases from J, with 13 bases in between. This CDR3 has 14 amino acids. The CDR3 bases are TGTGCCAGCAGTACCGGACAGATAGCCTACGAGCAGTACTTC. It yields the protein CASSTGQIAYEQYF.